Below are 28 T cell receptor beta chains sequenced from a single sample in a study of cytomegalovirus exposure and HLA in healthy donors (dated by TCRdb to the late 2010s). The library relied on the immunoSEQ multiplex PCR assay. This is the immuneACCESS table as TCRdb keeps it, with only in-frame sequences that have V and J called. A part of the clones is gone; compared with another copy, unresolved V genes explain less than half, and the rest is unexplained. The sample data list 52,000 or so clones, and 75% to 90% of these were observed just once. The top ten clones comprise 15% of the sample. Material for sequencing was PBMCs. Receptor source: a woman in her late teens or twenties in good health and CMV-seronegative.

This chain links TRBV6-5 with TRBJ1-1; D remains ambiguous. V lost 1 base to trimming and J lost 3 bases, with 9 bases between them. CDR1 is MNHEY, CDR2 SVGAGI, per germline. The CDR3 length is 14 residues. DNA for the CDR3: TGTGCCAGCAGTTACTACGGCGGGGACACTGAAGCTTTCTTT. It translates to CASSYYGGDTEAFF.

This clone was counted a single time. The gene calls are TRBV27 and TRBJ2-1; D possibly corresponds to TRBD1 (8 bases). V was shortened by 3 bases and J by 8 bases, with 14 bases between the two germline ends. From germline, CDR1 is MNHEY and CDR2 SMNVEV (reference sequence). The CDR3 runs to 14 residues. CDR3 sequence: CASSLDREGDEQFF. For the CDR3, the DNA is TGTGCCAGCAGTTTGGACAGGGAGGGGGATGAGCAGTTCTTC.

V usage is TRBV4-1 and J usage is TRBJ2-5, with a weak D call TRBD2 (7 bases). The CDR3 covers 16 residues. Germline loops: CDR1 MGHRA, CDR2 YSYEKL. Trimming took 1 base from V and 2 from J, leaving 14 bases between them. In DNA form, the CDR3 reads TGCGCCAGCAGCCAAGGGAGGGGAGGGGGGCAAGAGACCCAGTACTTC. This translates into CASSQGRGGGQETQYF.

This chain connects TRBV30 to TRBJ2-7; 8 bases line up with TRBD1. CDR1 is GTSNPN, CDR2 SVGIG, per germline (reference sequence). The V and J ends lost 0 bases and 0 bases, in that order; junction bases with no gene match: 7. The CDR3 is 16 residues long. The CDR3 loop reads CAWSVRGDRLSYEQYF. The CDR3 bases are TGTGCCTGGAGTGTTAGAGGGGACAGGCTCTCCTACGAGCAGTACTTC.

This clone was seen repeatedly, ten times or more. The junction and the germline gene differ at one end; a read error may be behind it. The chain employs TRBV2 and TRBJ2-5; possible D gene TRBD1, 5 bases. Germline loops: CDR1 SNHLY, CDR2 FYNNEI. The CDR3 totals 11 residues. The CDR3 is CASSEEVGRDF. Here the CDR3 DNA reads TGTGCCAGCAGTGAAGAAGTGGGGCGCGACTTC.

The chain recombines TRBV11-2 with TRBJ2-7; 7 bases line up with TRBD1. CDR1 SGHAT and CDR2 FQNNGV come from the germline V gene. The CDR3 is 13 amino acids. The junction had 10 bases not matched to a gene; V was cut back by 7 bases and J by 7 bases. CDR3 DNA: TGTGCCAGCATCCCTAGACAGGGCGGGGAGCAGTACTTC. Translation: CASIPRQGGEQYF.

The rearrangement uses TRBV19 and TRBJ1-2; D is unclear. The CDR3 totals 15 residues. Germline CDR1 reads LNHDA; CDR2 reads SQIVND (reference sequence). V dropped 2 bases and J dropped 4 bases, with 14 bases sitting between them. The chain's CDR3 is CASSISGAKPYGYTF. CDR3 nucleotides: TGTGCCAGTAGTATAAGCGGAGCTAAGCCCTATGGCTACACCTTC.

The chain combines TRBV7-8 with TRBJ2-1; 7 bases agree with TRBD2. The V segment lost 4 bases and the J segment 5 bases; nucleotides outside the gene matches: 8. This CDR3 has 15 amino acids. Germline CDR1 is SGHVS and CDR2 is FQNEAQ. The chain's CDR3 is CASSSIGTTDNEQFF. The DNA for the CDR3 is TGTGCCAGCAGCTCTATCGGGACTACCGACAATGAGCAGTTCTTC.

This chain connects TRBV18 to TRBJ2-7, with TRBD2 identical over 11 bases. The V segment lost 4 bases and the J segment 0 bases; nucleotides outside the gene matches: 5. CDR1 and CDR2 (germline): KGHSH, LQKENI. The CDR3 sequence is 16 residues long. The CDR3 nucleotides read TGTGCCAGCTCACTTGGGCTAGCGGGGGGCTCCTACGAGCAGTACTTC. It encodes CASSLGLAGGSYEQYF.

The chain couples TRBV25-1 to TRBJ1-3, with TRBD1 matching 8 bases. Germline trimming cut 2 bases from V and 0 bases from J; bases unmatched to any gene: 6. The germline V gene has CDR1 MGHDK and CDR2 SYGVNS. CDR3 length: 17 residues. The CDR3 nucleotides read TGTGCCAGCAGTGAAATGCGGACAGGGAACTCTGGAAACACCATATATTTT. It is translated as CASSEMRTGNSGNTIYF. Combining the CDR3 with reference TRBV25-1 and TRBJ1-3 gives the whole variable domain EADIYQTPRYLVIGTGKKITLECSQTMGHDKMYWYQQDPGMELHLIHYSYGVNSTEKGDLSSESTVSRIRTEHFPLTLESARPSHTSQYLCASSEMRTGNSGNTIYFGEGSWLTVV.

This clone was recorded once. The chain recombines TRBV15 with TRBJ1-4; no clear D gene. The CDR3 runs 13 residues. The germline V gene encodes CDR1 LNHNV and CDR2 YYDKDF (reference sequence). The V and J ends lost 3 bases and 7 bases respectively, with 9 bases between them. This chain's CDR3 is CATSSDLGEKLFF. In DNA form, the CDR3 reads TGTGCCACCAGCAGTGACCTAGGTGAAAAACTGTTTTTT.

This chain uses TRBV19 with TRBJ1-1; possible D gene TRBD1, 6 bases. The CDR3 spans 16 residues. Looked up from germline, CDR1 is LNHDA and CDR2 is SQIVND (reference sequence). Deletions cut 5 bases from V and 2 bases from J, with 18 bases between. CDR3 bases: TGTGCCAGTAGTTCGCCCTACAGGGTGATTAACACTGAAGCTTTCTTT. Translating it yields CASSSPYRVINTEAFF.

The chain joins TRBV18 to TRBJ2-3; 7 positions agree with TRBD2. The CDR3 has 13 residues. Trimming took 4 bases from V and 2 from J; bases not matched to a gene: 0. Per germline, CDR1 KGHSH and CDR2 LQKENI. Here the CDR3 DNA reads TGTGCCAGCTCACGGGACTACACAGATACGCAGTATTTT. Translating it yields CASSRDYTDTQYF.

The V call is TRBV28, the J call TRBJ1-2, with TRBD1 matching 8 bases. Germline CDR1 and CDR2: MDHEN and SYDVKM. The trim removed 2 bases at V and 6 bases at J, leaving 5 bases unmatched. The CDR3 has 14 residues. The CDR3 region has the DNA TGTGCCAGCAGTTTAGTAGGACAGGGAGATGGCTACACCTTC. This sequence encodes CASSLVGQGDGYTF.

The chain is built from TRBV19 and TRBJ2-3; 11 positions agree with TRBD2. Germline lookup yields CDR1 LNHDA and CDR2 SQIVND (reference sequence). After removal of 7 bases from V and 3 bases from J, the junction contained 9 bases not matched to a gene. This CDR3 spans 16 amino acids. The CDR3 sequence: CASTMTSGIGTDTQYF. The CDR3 coding sequence is TGTGCCAGTACCATGACTAGCGGGATTGGGACAGATACGCAGTATTTT.

This clone has just one count. The V gene is TRBV27, the J gene TRBJ1-4; the D is unclear. The V and J ends lost 3 bases and 0 bases respectively, with 14 bases between them. The CDR3 is made up of 17 amino acids. Germline-derived CDR1 and CDR2 are MNHEY and SMNVEV (reference sequence). The DNA of the CDR3 is TGTGCCAGCAGTTTCTCTGGTCACAGAGCAACTAATGAAAAACTGTTTTTT. As protein: CASSFSGHRATNEKLFF.

V usage is TRBV6-6 and J usage is TRBJ1-2; 8 bases align to TRBD1. CDR1 is MNHNY and CDR2 is SVGAGI in the germline V gene (reference sequence). The CDR3 totals 13 residues. With 4 bases clipped from V and 6 bases from J, the junction kept 4 bases outside the gene matches. The CDR3 is CASSSAGGDGYTF. The CDR3 DNA reads as TGTGCCAGCAGTTCGGCAGGGGGCGATGGCTACACCTTC.

The V and J genes are TRBV6-5 and TRBJ1-2, with D perhaps matching TRBD1 (5 bases). V was trimmed by 9 bases and J by 0 bases, leaving 14 bases between them. Germline V gene sequence: CDR1 MNHEY, CDR2 SVGAGI. CDR3 length equals 14 residues. The CDR3 protein is CASKLGLSNYGYTF. Here the CDR3 DNA reads TGTGCCAGTAAATTGGGACTATCTAACTATGGCTACACCTTC.

J is TRBJ2-1 and V is TRBV27; 10 bases fit TRBD1. The length of the CDR3 is 15 residues. Per germline, CDR1 MNHEY and CDR2 SMNVEV (reference sequence). V shed 4 bases and J 4 bases; nucleotides not matched to a gene: 4. The CDR3, as DNA: TGTGCCAGCAGTTCCGGACAGGGGGGATACAATGAGCAGTTCTTC. Protein sequence: CASSSGQGGYNEQFF.

The J gene is TRBJ2-5, the V gene TRBV5-6, with TRBD1 matching 10 bases. CDR3 length: 16 amino acids. Unmatched junction bases numbered 4, after V lost 0 bases and J lost 2 bases. Germline V gene sequence: CDR1 SGHDT, CDR2 YYEEEE. The CDR3, as DNA: TGTGCCAGCAGCTTGGAGAGGGACAGGGGACAAGAGACCCAGTACTTC. Its protein product is CASSLERDRGQETQYF.

J is TRBJ2-3 and V is TRBV18; the D is unclear. Germline V gene data show CDR1 as KGHSH and CDR2 as LQKENI. The CDR3 runs 12 residues. Trimming pared 3 bases from V and 2 bases from J, leaving 3 bases between. The CDR3 nucleotides read TGTGCCAGCTCACCCTACACAGATACGCAGTATTTT. Its protein product is CASSPYTDTQYF.

The CDR3 DNA is TGTGCCAGCAGTGGTGGGGCGGACATCGAGCAGTACTTC. It yields the protein CASSGGADIEQYF. The chain links TRBV25-1 to TRBJ2-7; tentatively, D is TRBD1 (5 bases). V was pared by 4 bases and J by 6 bases, with 13 bases between. CDR1 MGHDK and CDR2 SYGVNS come from the germline V gene. The CDR3 extends over 13 amino acids.

This chain joins TRBV2 and TRBJ2-4; the match to TRBD2 covers 7 bases. This CDR3 comprises 17 residues. Germline values: CDR1 SNHLY, CDR2 FYNNEI. V was pared by 2 bases and J by 1 base, with 8 bases of the junction left unmatched. In DNA form, the CDR3 reads TGTGCCAGCAGTGAATTAGGAGCGGGATATGCCAAAAACATTCAGTACTTC. This codes for CASSELGAGYAKNIQYF.

The DNA for the CDR3 is TGCGCCGTAATGTCCGGGACATCTGGAAACACCATATATTTT. Its protein is CAVMSGTSGNTIYF. The chain carries TRBV10-2 and TRBJ1-3; maybe TRBD1 (6 bases). The CDR3 contains 14 residues. Germline V gene lookup returns CDR1 WSHSY and CDR2 SAAADI. The V gene lost 11 bases and the J gene lost 1 base, with 15 bases spanning the gap.

V is TRBV10-3 and J is TRBJ2-7, with 11 bases identical to TRBD2. CDR3 length equals 15 residues. Trimming took 3 bases from V and 3 from J; bases not matched to a gene: 4. Germline CDR1 and CDR2: ENHRY and SYGVKD. The CDR3 region has the DNA TGTGCCATCAGTGACCCGGGACTAGCGGACTACGAGCAGTACTTC. This encodes CAISDPGLADYEQYF.

On this clone itself: A much larger clone lies a single base off, so this may be a read error. This chain connects TRBV4-1 to TRBJ1-1; 12 bases align to TRBD1. The CDR3 loop spans 14 amino acids. In germline, CDR1 is MGHRA, CDR2 YSYEKL. V trimming: 3 bases; J trimming: 7 bases; junction bases outside the gene matches: 3. CDR3 region: CASSQGTGGDEAFF. In DNA, the CDR3 is TGCGCCAGCAGCCAGGGGACAGGGGGCGATGAAGCTTTCTTT.

V usage is TRBV6-5 and J usage is TRBJ1-5, with 8 positions matching TRBD1. The ends lost 5 bases at V and 6 bases at J; junction bases unmatched: 9. The CDR3 length is 15 residues. Looked up from germline, CDR1 is MNHEY and CDR2 is SVGAGI. CDR3 in amino acids: CASSRDRGRGQPQHF. In nucleotides, the CDR3 is TGTGCCAGCAGTCGAGACAGGGGTCGAGGTCAGCCCCAGCATTTT.

This sequence joins TRBV7-9 and TRBJ2-7, with a weak D call TRBD2 (6 bases). This CDR3 contains 16 residues. Trimming shortened V by 1 base and J by 4 bases, and 17 bases separated the two germline ends. Germline-derived CDR1 and CDR2 are SEHNR and FQNEAQ (reference sequence). The DNA for the CDR3 is TGTGCCAGCAGCTTAGGTGAGAAGCGGGTGGATTACGAGCAGTACTTC. This gives the protein CASSLGEKRVDYEQYF.